A single sample is the source of the 3 T cell receptor beta chains below, sequenced in a study of T cell repertoires in ileal Crohn's disease. Some clones are missing from TCRdb's copy, which holds only in-frame ones; the method was immunoSEQ multiplex PCR. The sample has about 1,800 clones, around 84% seen once. The sample comprised ileal tissue. These TCRs come from an adult with Crohn's disease.

The chain combines TRBV6-5 with TRBJ2-2, with D maybe TRBD1 (5 bases). Germline V lookup: CDR1 MNHEY, CDR2 SVGAGI. CDR3 length: 16 amino acids. V dropped 0 bases and J dropped 5 bases, with 13 bases sitting between them. As DNA, the CDR3 is TGTGCCAGCAGTTACTCGTTTTTAGGGGAAACCGGGGAGCTGTTTTTT. The encoded protein is CASSYSFLGETGELFF.

The chain couples TRBV4-1 to TRBJ2-1, with 7 bases lining up with TRBD2. The CDR3 is 12 residues long. The germline gives CDR1 MGHRA, CDR2 YSYEKL. With 4 bases clipped from V and 9 bases from J, the junction kept 3 bases outside the gene matches. CDR3 bases: TGCGCCAGCAGCCGGACTAGTGGTGAGCAGTTCTTC. Protein: CASSRTSGEQFF.

This clone was seen only a few times. The chain recombines TRBV6-5 with TRBJ2-7; TRBD2 is a possible D gene (5 bases). This CDR3 region has 10 residues. V dropped 8 bases and J dropped 7 bases, with 9 bases sitting between them. Germline V gives CDR1 MNHEY, CDR2 SVGAGI. In DNA form, the CDR3 reads TGTGCCAGCGGGCTAGCTGAGCAGTACTTC. This codes for CASGLAEQYF.